This T cell receptor (beta chain) was retrieved from a study of CD8+CD57+ T cells in acquired aplastic anemia (dated by TCRdb to 2017 to 2018). For the study in its entirety: On average, sorted CD4+ and CD8+ cells yielded around 3.4 ug of extracted DNA, with a range of roughly 0.19 to 27.4 ug. Healthy donor samples averaged about 10 million reads for CD4+ and 11 million to 14 million for CD8+ cells. The study at large found these results: CD8+ Simpson's diversity did not differ significantly between patients and healthy controls (P=0.060). Around 27 CD8+ CDR3 sequences were shared between patients and controls but appeared highly expressed in patients and within their immunodominant clones.

TCR repertoires of sorted CD4+ and CD8+ blood T cells from severe aplastic anemia patients and healthy subjects were deep-sequenced in the study. Ficoll-Paque density gradient centrifugation was used to isolate peripheral blood mononuclear cells. CD4+ and CD8+ T cells were sorted by FACS or magnetic beads before DNA extraction. There are many counts of this clonotype. There is no known antigen for this receptor. One base away there is no much larger clone; base qualities are not given. V loses 1 base at its end and J loses 3 bases; junction bases beyond the gene matches: 2. From a lookup of the germline V gene, CDR1 and CDR2 are MGHRA and YSYEKL. The CDR3 spans 16 residues, from the cysteine through the phenylalanine. The retained sequence is limited to the CDR3, 48 bases, with the frame set at the first base. Profiling of TCR beta VDJ combinations and CDR3 sequences used genomic DNA as the template. An Illumina HiSeq 2000 was used for TCR repertoire sequencing. On the authors' methods: TRBV/TRBJ rearrangement plots, CDR3 size and DJ length profiles, and Simpson's diversity index were used to assess repertoires. Whichever DNA sequence was most abundant in the deep sequencing data was defined as the immunodominant clone. CDR3 amino acid sequences were checked for sharing between subjects and were compared against published repertoires and the VDJdb database. Using fastp at Q25 and MiXCR, TCRdb reprocessed the public reads and kept productive beta chains. Each entry is one CDR3 protein sequence, shown with its most common DNA and genes. What appears here as the V and J calls and clone size reflects TCRdb's work, not the paper's. This sample lists fewer than 200,000 distinct CDR3 sequences; about 60% were detected once. The ten biggest clones cover about 48% of the sample.

This clonotype was sampled from a human donor in good health. Sequenced: sorted CD4+, CD8+, or CD8+CD57+ T cells (not recorded which) from PBMCs. Here the chain combines TRBV4-1 and TRBJ2-5, with 13 middle bases fitting TRBD2. The CDR3 has the sequence CASSQVLAGGEETQYF. The bases read TGCGCCAGCAGCCAAGTACTAGCGGGAGGGGAAGAGACCCAGTACTTC.